The 13 T cell receptor beta chains below were found in one sample sequenced in a study of T-cell reconstitution after alpha-beta-depleted transplantation in children. This sample's TCRbeta library carried unique molecular identifier barcodes. One entry per CDR3 protein, called by TCRdb with MiXCR from the PCR reads. The repertoire holds over 200,000 distinct CDR3 sequences, approximately 11% seen once, with roughly 27% in the top ten. The material was PBMCs, obtained before TCRalphabeta/CD19-depleted stem cell transplant. Receptors originate from a child less than two years old with acute myeloid leukemia, due to receive a stem cell transplant.

This clonotype was recorded at least ten times. The chain employs TRBV3-1 and TRBJ2-1; 8 nucleotides line up with TRBD2. Losses at the gene ends were 2 bases for V and 6 bases for J; bases not matched to a gene: 9. The CDR3 is 16 residues long. Germline assignment: CDR1 LGHDT and CDR2 YNNKEL (reference sequence). The CDR3 sequence: CASSQPLGSGGNEQFF. The DNA for the CDR3 is TGTGCCAGCAGCCAACCCTTAGGGAGCGGGGGCAATGAGCAGTTCTTC.

CDR3 sequence (DNA): TGTGCCAGCAGTAGTAGCGGGAGCGATGAGCAGTTCTTC. Its translation: CASSSSGSDEQFF. This sequence joins TRBV2 and TRBJ2-1; 9 bases align to TRBD2. The CDR3 runs 13 residues. V lost 5 bases and J lost 8; bases outside the gene matches: 4. CDR1 is SNHLY, CDR2 FYNNEI, per germline.

The rearrangement links TRBV7-6 to TRBJ2-7; D is possibly TRBD2 (7 bases). The V and J ends lost 4 bases and 3 bases respectively, with 10 bases between them. Germline V lookup: CDR1 SGHVS, CDR2 FNYEAQ. CDR3 length: 13 residues. Here the CDR3 reads CASSWRGGYEQYV. The CDR3 nucleotides read TGTGCCAGCAGCTGGAGGGGGGGCTACGAGCAGTACGTC.

At least ten counts were recorded for this clonotype. The chain recombines TRBV5-1 with TRBJ2-7; no reliable D call. The CDR3 is made up of 13 amino acids. Trimming pared 3 bases from V and 3 bases from J, leaving 10 bases between. The germline V gene has CDR1 SGHRS and CDR2 YFSETQ. In nucleotides, the CDR3 is TGCGCCAGCAGCTCCATGATAGGCTACGAGCAGTACTTC. Its translation is CASSSMIGYEQYF.

This clonotype was counted many times. The chain employs TRBV7-2 and TRBJ2-1; TRBD1 might be the D (7 bases). Per the germline V gene, CDR1 is SGHTA and CDR2 is FQGNSA. Between the trimmed V and J ends, which lost 2 bases and 0 bases, there was a span of 11 bases. The CDR3 is made up of 16 amino acids. This chain's CDR3 is CASSLWGDSSYNEQFF. As DNA, the CDR3 is TGTGCCAGCAGCTTATGGGGGGACAGCTCCTACAATGAGCAGTTCTTC.

This clonotype has at least ten counts. The rearrangement joins TRBV20-1 to TRBJ2-1; 13 bases are a match to TRBD2. The ends lost 3 bases at V and 10 bases at J; junction bases unmatched: 3. The germline V gene encodes CDR1 DFQATT and CDR2 SNEGSKA (reference sequence). The CDR3 covers 13 residues. In nucleotides, the CDR3 is TGCAGTGCTAGGGGACTAGCGGGAAGAGAGCAGTTCTTC. Residues: CSARGLAGREQFF.

This clonotype was counted at least ten times. J is TRBJ1-5 and V is TRBV5-1; D is possibly TRBD1 (6 bases). V lost 5 bases, J lost 5 bases, and 17 bases lay in between. Germline values: CDR1 SGHRS, CDR2 YFSETQ. This CDR3 contains 15 residues. CDR3: CASSFEQGRDQPQHF. The DNA for the CDR3 is TGCGCCAGCAGTTTCGAACAGGGAAGGGATCAGCCCCAGCATTTT.

This clonotype was observed at least ten times. The V call is TRBV7-9, the J call TRBJ1-2; TRBD1 aligns across 7 bases. From germline, CDR1 is SEHNR and CDR2 FQNEAQ (reference sequence). This CDR3 has 15 residues. V shed 6 bases and J 7 bases; nucleotides not matched to a gene: 14. As DNA, the CDR3 is TGTGCCAGCAGTACGCCGACAGGGCCTCTCGGTGGCTACACCTTC. Protein product: CASSTPTGPLGGYTF.

This clonotype was counted many times. The J gene is TRBJ1-2, the V gene TRBV3-1; no definite D call. Germline V lookup: CDR1 LGHDT, CDR2 YNNKEL (reference sequence). This CDR3 is built from 14 residues. V lost 0 bases to trimming and J lost 5 bases, with 10 bases between them. The CDR3 reads CASSQEWLGYGYTF. In DNA, the CDR3 is TGTGCCAGCAGCCAAGAGTGGCTTGGGTATGGCTACACCTTC.

The chain is built from TRBV29-1 and TRBJ2-2; D is uncertain. This CDR3 spans 11 amino acids. CDR1 and CDR2 (germline): SQVTM, ANQGSEA. The V gene lost 5 bases and the J gene lost 7 bases, with 8 bases spanning the gap. CDR3 coding DNA: TGCAGCGTTTTGTTGATCGGGGAGCTGTTTTTT. It translates to CSVLLIGELFF.

This CDR3 is CAMSSGLDYEQYF. CDR3 bases: TGTGCCATGAGCTCCGGACTAGACTACGAGCAGTACTTC. The chain joins TRBV7-3 to TRBJ2-7; 7 nucleotides agree with TRBD2. The CDR3 has 13 residues. Per germline, CDR1 SGHTA and CDR2 FQGTGA. The ends lost 10 bases at V and 3 bases at J; junction bases unmatched: 9. Complete variable domain (other parts from reference TRBV7-3 and TRBJ2-7): GAGVSQTPSNKVTEKGKYVELRCDPISGHTALYWYRQSLGQGPEFLIYFQGTGAADDSGLPNDRFFAVRPEGSVSTLKIQRTERGDSAVYLCAMSSGLDYEQYFGPGTRLTVT.

The sample holds many counts of this clonotype. This sequence joins TRBV24-1 and TRBJ1-2; D is possibly TRBD1 (5 bases). V was cut by 6 bases and J by 2 bases, with 9 bases left in between. Germline loops: CDR1 KGHDR, CDR2 SFDVKD. This CDR3 has 13 amino acids. CDR3 protein: CATSPGGNYGYTF. The CDR3 bases are TGTGCCACCAGTCCCGGGGGAAACTATGGCTACACCTTC.

This clonotype was detected many times. The chain combines TRBV20-1 with TRBJ1-1; D gene unclear. Germline CDR1 is DFQATT and CDR2 is SNEGSKA (reference sequence). This CDR3 contains 12 residues. Deletions cut 3 bases from V and 3 bases from J, with 8 bases between. CDR3 DNA sequence: TGCAGTGCTAGGTCGCAGCACACTGAAGCTTTCTTT. Translated: CSARSQHTEAFF.